These 21 T cell receptor beta chains were all obtained from the same sample, sequenced in a study of blood T cell repertoires in COVID-19. Assay: immunoSEQ multiplex PCR; the TCRdb copy retains only in-frame clones and omits some. The table records 73,000 or so clones, around 83% of them present only once. The source material was peripheral blood. The receptors come from a man aged 45-65 years with active COVID-19.

Here the CDR3 reads CASSSQGIDTQYF. The CDR3 DNA reads TGTGCCAGCAGCTCACAGGGAATAGATACGCAGTATTTT. The chain couples TRBV5-4 to TRBJ2-3, with a weak D call TRBD1 (6 bases). This CDR3 comprises 13 residues. V dropped 3 bases and J dropped 5 bases, with 10 bases sitting between them. CDR1 SGHNT and CDR2 YYREEE come from the germline V gene (reference sequence). The full variable domain, with the rest looked up from reference TRBV5-4 and TRBJ2-3, is ETGVTQSPTHLIKTRGQQVTLRCSSQSGHNTVSWYQQALGQGPQFIFQYYREEENGRGNFPPRFSGLQFPNYSSELNVNALELDDSALYLCASSSQGIDTQYFGPGTRLTVL.

This sequence joins TRBV12-3 or TRBV12-4 and TRBJ2-7, with D perhaps matching TRBD2 (5 bases). The CDR3 spans 13 residues. With 7 bases removed from V and 6 bases from J, the gap between germline ends came to 16 bases. The CDR3 sequence: CASTRAGRGEQYF. As DNA, the CDR3 is TGTGCCAGCACCCGGGCGGGCCGGGGCGAGCAGTACTTC.

The gene calls are TRBV10-3 and TRBJ2-7; 8 bases fit TRBD2. Germline CDR1 and CDR2: ENHRY and SYGVKD. CDR3 length: 16 amino acids. The ends lost 3 bases at V and 7 bases at J; junction bases unmatched: 14. CDR3 nucleotide sequence: TGTGCCATCAGTGATAGCGGGACTACGTTCGGATATGAGCAGTACTTC. It translates to CAISDSGTTFGYEQYF.

To note about this clone: In the same sample, other DNA sequences code for this CDR3. CDR3 loop: CASSLRDQETQYF. CDR3 nucleotide sequence: TGTGCCAGCAGCTTAAGAGACCAAGAGACCCAGTACTTC. The chain carries TRBV7-3 and TRBJ2-5; unclear D gene. Germline CDR1 SGHTA, CDR2 FQGTGA. The ends were cut back, 1 base at V and 0 bases at J, with 3 bases in the middle. CDR3 size: 13 residues.

The V call is TRBV7-2, the J call TRBJ1-1; 7 positions agree with TRBD1. Unmatched junction bases numbered 10, after V lost 5 bases and J lost 7 bases. The CDR3 sequence is 14 residues long. Germline CDR1 SGHTA, CDR2 FQGNSA. The CDR3 region has the DNA TGTGCCAGCAGCCCCCACGACAGGGAAGTTGAAGCTTTCTTT. Residues: CASSPHDREVEAFF.

V usage is TRBV11-2 and J usage is TRBJ2-7; TRBD2 matches at 9 bases. This CDR3 is built from 16 residues. V trimming: 4 bases; J trimming: 6 bases; junction bases outside the gene matches: 13. Germline CDR1 reads SGHAT; CDR2 reads FQNNGV. The CDR3 DNA is TGTGCCAGCAGCTCCAATAGCGGGGGAGGGTCCGGCGAGCAGTACTTC. Amino acids: CASSSNSGGGSGEQYF.

The chain links TRBV11-2 to TRBJ2-3; a weak D match, TRBD1 (6 bases). Germline V lookup: CDR1 SGHAT, CDR2 FQNNGV. The V end lost 2 bases, the J end lost 2 bases, and 17 bases lay between the germline ends. The length of the CDR3 is 17 residues. For the CDR3, the DNA is TGTGCCAGCAGCTTATACACCCACGACAGGATCACAGATACGCAGTATTTT. It specifies CASSLYTHDRITDTQYF.

The rearrangement joins TRBV4-1 to TRBJ2-1; TRBD2 might be the D (5 bases). Germline loops: CDR1 MGHRA, CDR2 YSYEKL. V lost 4 bases to trimming and J lost 5 bases, with 9 bases between them. CDR3 size: 13 residues. For the CDR3, the DNA is TGCGCCAGCAGCCCGACTACCGACAATGAGCAGTTCTTC. Encoded protein: CASSPTTDNEQFF.

This chain joins TRBV5-1 and TRBJ2-7; D gene ambiguous. The germline CDR1 and CDR2 sequences are SGHRS and YFSETQ. The CDR3 runs 15 residues. V was pared by 4 bases and J by 0 bases, with 14 bases between. CDR3 residues: CASSLYPTGSYEQYF. The CDR3 DNA sequence: TGCGCCAGCAGCCTGTACCCGACTGGCTCCTACGAGCAGTACTTC. The variable domain in full, with the rest retrieved from reference TRBV5-1 and TRBJ2-7, is KAGVTQTPRYLIKTRGQQVTLSCSPISGHRSVSWYQQTPGQGLQFLFEYFSETQRNKGNFPGRFSGRQFSNSRSEMNVSTLELGDSALYLCASSLYPTGSYEQYFGPGTRLTVT.

The chain couples TRBV9 to TRBJ2-3, with D possibly matching TRBD2 (7 bases). The V gene's germline CDR1 is SGDLS and CDR2 YYNGEE. This CDR3 region has 19 residues. V shed 2 bases and J shed 0 bases, with 22 bases lying between them. CDR3 DNA sequence: TGTGCCAGCAGCGTTCTTGGGGGGGGCTTTGCTTCTAGCACAGATACGCAGTATTTT. As protein: CASSVLGGGFASSTDTQYF.

This clone was observed a few times. V and J are TRBV7-9 and TRBJ2-3; 10 positions agree with TRBD2. The CDR3 has 16 residues. V shed 5 bases and J 0 bases; nucleotides not matched to a gene: 5. Germline CDR1 reads SEHNR; CDR2 reads FQNEAQ (reference sequence). The CDR3, as DNA: TGTGCCAGCAGCCCATTTAGCGGGGGGAGCACAGATACGCAGTATTTT. Protein product: CASSPFSGGSTDTQYF.

The chain couples TRBV19 to TRBJ2-2, with 7 bases aligning to TRBD2. This CDR3 has 16 residues. V shed 3 bases, J shed 4 bases, and the junction held 8 bases outside the gene matches. Germline V gene data show CDR1 as LNHDA and CDR2 as SQIVND (reference sequence). CDR3 DNA: TGTGCCAGTAGTATTTGGGCGGGAGCGGGCACCGGGGAGCTGTTTTTT. Protein sequence: CASSIWAGAGTGELFF.

The chain recombines TRBV6-5 with TRBJ2-3; D is ambiguous. The V gene lost 2 bases and the J gene lost 6 bases, with 9 bases spanning the gap. There are 13 residues in the CDR3. Germline CDR1 and CDR2: MNHEY and SVGAGI. The CDR3 is CASSYQVRDTQYF. The CDR3 DNA reads TGTGCCAGCAGTTACCAGGTCCGGGATACGCAGTATTTT.

The chain is built from TRBV7-2 and TRBJ2-7; 7 bases line up with TRBD2. The germline CDR1 and CDR2 sequences are SGHTA and FQGNSA. The junction had 14 bases not matched to a gene; V was cut back by 4 bases and J by 2 bases. CDR3 length: 17 residues. DNA for the CDR3: TGTGCCAGCAGCTCTTCACCGACTAGCTCCCGCCCCTACGAGCAGTACTTC. This gives the protein CASSSSPTSSRPYEQYF. The full variable domain, its missing parts supplied by reference TRBV7-2 and TRBJ2-7, is GAGVSQSPSNKVTEKGKDVELRCDPISGHTALYWYRQSLGQGLEFLIYFQGNSAPDKSGLPSDRFSAERTGGSVSTLTIQRTQQEDSAVYLCASSSSPTSSRPYEQYFGPGTRLTVT.

CDR3: CASSRGGTANEKLFF. Written as DNA, the CDR3 is TGTGCCAGTAGTCGAGGGGGTACGGCTAATGAAAAACTGTTTTTT. The V gene is TRBV19, the J gene TRBJ1-4, with D maybe TRBD1 (6 bases). V lost 5 bases and J 3 bases, leaving 13 bases between the germline ends. This CDR3 contains 15 residues. Germline V lookup: CDR1 LNHDA, CDR2 SQIVND (reference sequence).

The J gene is TRBJ2-7, the V gene TRBV5-1; a weak D match, TRBD1 (7 bases). The CDR3 contains 14 residues. V gave up 5 bases and J gave up 3 bases, with 15 bases separating them. Germline V gene lookup returns CDR1 SGHRS and CDR2 YFSETQ. CDR3 sequence (DNA): TGCGCCAGCAGTTCCGACAGGGACTTCTACGAGCAGTACTTC. It specifies CASSSDRDFYEQYF.

V is TRBV19 and J is TRBJ1-2, with a possible D match to TRBD1 (6 bases). CDR3 length: 13 residues. The V and J ends lost 7 bases and 7 bases respectively, with 16 bases between them. Germline-derived CDR1 and CDR2 are LNHDA and SQIVND (reference sequence). The CDR3 is CASNREGHGGYTF. CDR3 DNA: TGTGCCAGTAACAGGGAAGGACACGGTGGCTACACCTTC. The whole variable domain, filled in from reference TRBV19 and TRBJ1-2, reads DGGITQSPKYLFRKEGQNVTLSCEQNLNHDAMYWYRQDPGQGLRLIYYSQIVNDFQKGDIAEGYSVSREKKESFPLTVTSAQKNPTAFYLCASNREGHGGYTFGSGTRLTVV.

The V call is TRBV11-3, the J call TRBJ2-4; 12 bases align to TRBD1. The CDR3 totals 14 residues. CDR1 and CDR2 (germline): SGHNT, YENEEA. Trimming cost V 5 bases and J 7 bases; bases outside gene matches: 3. As DNA, the CDR3 is TGTGCCAGCAGCCAGGGGACAGGGGGCAACATTCAGTACTTC. Translation: CASSQGTGGNIQYF.

The rearrangement uses TRBV5-5 and TRBJ1-2; perhaps TRBD1 as D (6 bases). V lost 6 bases, J lost 1 base, and 10 bases lay in between. Per germline, CDR1 SGHKS and CDR2 YYEKEE (reference sequence). The CDR3 extends over 13 amino acids. Written as DNA, the CDR3 is TGTGCCAGCACCCGGACAGATAACTATGGCTACACCTTC. It is translated as CASTRTDNYGYTF.

Only one count was recorded for this clone. The rearrangement joins TRBV6-5 to TRBJ2-7, with 10 bases identical to TRBD2. J lost 2 bases, V lost 9 bases, and 7 bases had no gene match. This CDR3 has 14 residues. The germline gives CDR1 MNHEY, CDR2 SVGAGI. The CDR3 region has the DNA TGTGCCAGTCGACTAGCGGGTCTGACCTACGAGCAGTACTTC. Its translation is CASRLAGLTYEQYF.

This sequence joins TRBV24-1 and TRBJ2-5, with 11 positions matching TRBD2. This CDR3 comprises 16 residues. Unmatched junction bases numbered 4, after V lost 2 bases and J lost 3 bases. Germline V gives CDR1 KGHDR, CDR2 SFDVKD. The CDR3 region has the DNA TGTGCCACCAGTGATTCCGGGACTAGCGGCGAAGAGACCCAGTACTTC. The encoded protein is CATSDSGTSGEETQYF.